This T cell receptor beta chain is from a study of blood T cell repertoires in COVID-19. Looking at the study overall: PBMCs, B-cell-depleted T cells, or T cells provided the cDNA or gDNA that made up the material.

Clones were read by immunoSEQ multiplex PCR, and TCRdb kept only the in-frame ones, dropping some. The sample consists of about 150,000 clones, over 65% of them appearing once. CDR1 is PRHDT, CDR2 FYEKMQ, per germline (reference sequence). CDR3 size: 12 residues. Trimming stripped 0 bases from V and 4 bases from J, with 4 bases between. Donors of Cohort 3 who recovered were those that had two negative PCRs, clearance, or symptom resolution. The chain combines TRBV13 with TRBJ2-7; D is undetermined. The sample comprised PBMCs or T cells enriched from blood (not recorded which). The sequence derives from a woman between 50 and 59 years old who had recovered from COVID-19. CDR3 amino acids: CASSLGRYEQYF. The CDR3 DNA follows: TGTGCCAGCAGCTTAGGCAGATACGAGCAGTACTTC. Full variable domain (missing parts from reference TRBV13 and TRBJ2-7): AAGVIQSPRHLIKEKRETATLKCYPIPRHDTVYWYQQGPGQDPQFLISFYEKMQSDKGSIPDRFSAQQFSDYHSELNMSSLELGDSALYFCASSLGRYEQYFGPGTRLTVT.